These 27 T cell receptor beta chains originate from one sample sequenced in a study of blood T cell repertoires in COVID-19. The assay was immunoSEQ multiplex PCR, and TCRdb's table has in-frame clones only and misses some. This repertoire shows over 150,000 clones, roughly 85% found once; its top ten account for roughly 8.7%. Sequencing used peripheral blood. These receptor sequences come from a man aged 45-65 years with active or convalescent COVID-19.

This sequence joins TRBV5-1 and TRBJ2-1, with 14 bases lining up with TRBD2. V lost 3 bases, J lost 4 bases, and 6 bases stayed unmatched. The CDR3 is 17 amino acids. Germline V gene data show CDR1 as SGHRS and CDR2 as YFSETQ. CDR3: CASSSGLAGVAYNEQFF. The CDR3 bases are TGCGCCAGCAGCTCGGGACTAGCGGGAGTCGCTTACAATGAGCAGTTCTTC.

The V and J genes are TRBV28 and TRBJ2-3; TRBD1 aligns across 9 bases. J was trimmed by 5 bases and V by 2 bases; bases with no gene match: 2. CDR3 length: 14 amino acids. CDR1 and CDR2 from the germline V gene are MDHEN and SYDVKM. The CDR3 DNA is TGTGCCAGCAGTTTAACAGGGGGCTTAGATACGCAGTATTTT. Its translation is CASSLTGGLDTQYF.

The rearrangement joins TRBV6-2 or TRBV6-3 to TRBJ1-1; tentative D call: TRBD1 (6 bases). Germline CDR1 is MNHEY and CDR2 is SVGEGT. Trimming removed 5 bases at V and 7 bases at J, with 14 bases between. The CDR3 is 13 residues long. The chain's CDR3 is CASSPRGASEAFF. The CDR3, as DNA: TGTGCCAGCAGTCCGCGGGGGGCGAGTGAAGCTTTCTTT.

The chain links TRBV20-1 to TRBJ1-1; D ambiguous. CDR1 and CDR2 (germline): DFQATT, SNEGSKA (reference sequence). The CDR3 loop spans 11 amino acids. V lost 3 bases and J 5 bases, leaving 7 bases between the germline ends. The CDR3 region is CSASSGTEAFF. As DNA, the CDR3 is TGCAGTGCTAGTTCGGGAACTGAAGCTTTCTTT.

This rearrangement joins TRBV2 to TRBJ1-2; D unresolved. This CDR3 region has 15 residues. Trimming cost V 4 bases and J 4 bases, with 16 bases left between them. Germline lookup yields CDR1 SNHLY and CDR2 FYNNEI. The CDR3 DNA is TGTGCCAGCAGTGGGGCCTCCCAATCTGGCTATGGCTACACCTTC. Protein sequence: CASSGASQSGYGYTF.

This clone came up a few times. J is TRBJ1-4 and V is TRBV12-3 or TRBV12-4, with a possible D match to TRBD1 (5 bases). This CDR3 has 11 residues. Trimming stripped 9 bases from V and 11 bases from J, with 13 bases between. The CDR3 protein is CASSRGGKLFF. CDR3 coding DNA: TGTGCCAGTTCTAGGGGAGGGAAACTGTTTTTT.

The chain uses TRBV24-1 and TRBJ2-1, with 10 bases that match TRBD2. The CDR3 length is 16 residues. Germline V gene data show CDR1 as KGHDR and CDR2 as SFDVKD. With V trimmed by 4 bases and J by 8 bases, 10 bases remained unmatched. The CDR3 region is CATSDPASGSLDEQFF. As DNA, the CDR3 is TGTGCCACCAGTGACCCTGCTAGCGGGAGTCTGGATGAGCAGTTCTTC.

V and J are TRBV18 and TRBJ2-7, with 13 bases fitting TRBD2. Looked up from germline, CDR1 is KGHSH and CDR2 is LQKENI. The CDR3 runs 15 residues. V lost 3 bases and J lost 3; bases outside the gene matches: 2. This CDR3 is CASSPGTSGIYEQYF. For the CDR3, the DNA is TGTGCCAGCTCACCCGGGACTAGCGGGATCTACGAGCAGTACTTC.

The V call is TRBV5-1, the J call TRBJ2-3; D may be TRBD2 (5 bases). V shed 4 bases and J shed 6 bases, with 15 bases lying between them. The CDR3 extends over 14 amino acids. Germline assignment: CDR1 SGHRS and CDR2 YFSETQ. The chain's CDR3 is CASSPGAGVDTQYF. CDR3 DNA: TGCGCCAGCAGCCCCGGCGCGGGTGTGGATACGCAGTATTTT.

The J gene is TRBJ2-3, the V gene TRBV5-1, with D perhaps matching TRBD1 (5 bases). The CDR3 has 14 residues. V was trimmed by 0 bases and J by 3 bases, leaving 8 bases between them. Germline V gives CDR1 SGHRS, CDR2 YFSETQ. This CDR3 is CASSLGGGTDTQYF. CDR3 nucleotides: TGCGCCAGCAGCTTGGGGGGCGGTACAGATACGCAGTATTTT.

V is TRBV4-1 and J is TRBJ2-4, with 10 bases identical to TRBD2. Germline lookup yields CDR1 MGHRA and CDR2 YSYEKL. V lost 2 bases to trimming and J lost 0 bases; unmatched junction nucleotides: 10. The CDR3 contains 19 residues. CDR3 nucleotides: TGCGCCAGCAGCCAAAGCCTAGCGGGAGCTACCCTAGCCAAAAACATTCAGTACTTC. Protein sequence: CASSQSLAGATLAKNIQYF.

This chain uses TRBV12-3 or TRBV12-4 with TRBJ2-7; D unresolved. The CDR3 is 11 residues long. V was shortened by 5 bases and J by 3 bases, with 5 bases between the two germline ends. Here the CDR3 DNA reads TGTGCCAGCAGTCCGGGCTACGAGCAGTACTTC. Its protein is CASSPGYEQYF.

The rearrangement uses TRBV3-1 (or the pseudogene TRBV3-2) and TRBJ2-5, with a possible D match to TRBD2 (6 bases). Germline-derived CDR1 and CDR2 are LGHDT and YNNKEL (reference sequence). The CDR3 runs 15 residues. V was pared by 0 bases and J by 5 bases, with 13 bases between. The CDR3, as DNA: TGTGCCAGCAGCCAAGATCCGGGAGTAGGCGAGACCCAGTACTTC. It specifies CASSQDPGVGETQYF.

This clone appeared a single time. The chain employs TRBV13 and TRBJ2-3; no clear D gene. Between the trimmed V and J ends, which lost 3 bases and 2 bases, there was a span of 9 bases. The germline gives CDR1 PRHDT, CDR2 FYEKMQ (reference sequence). The CDR3 has 14 amino acids. This CDR3 reads CASSFLRFTDTQYF. The CDR3, as DNA: TGTGCCAGCAGCTTTTTGCGGTTCACAGATACGCAGTATTTT.

This chain uses TRBV2 with TRBJ1-1; 8 nucleotides line up with TRBD1. The CDR3 length is 12 residues. V was clipped by 7 bases and J by 11 bases; unmatched bases: 9. CDR1 SNHLY and CDR2 FYNNEI come from the germline V gene. The CDR3 here is CASTQGQAVAFF. In nucleotides, the CDR3 is TGTGCCAGCACCCAGGGACAGGCAGTTGCTTTCTTT. The full variable domain, completed using reference TRBV2 and TRBJ1-1, is EPEVTQTPSHQVTQMGQEVILRCVPISNHLYFYWYRQILGQKVEFLVSFYNNEISEKSEIFDDQFSVERPDGSNFTLKIRSTKLEDSAMYFCASTQGQAVAFFGQGTRLTVV.

The chain has TRBV12-3 or TRBV12-4 and TRBJ1-2, with D possibly TRBD1 on 6 matching bases. The CDR3 is made up of 13 amino acids. V lost 7 bases, J lost 2 bases, and 11 bases lay in between. CDR3: CASKKGGNYGYTF. CDR3 DNA: TGTGCCAGCAAGAAGGGGGGGAACTATGGCTACACCTTC.

This clone was recorded at least ten times. This chain uses TRBV15 with TRBJ1-1; D uncertain. The V and J ends lost 0 bases and 4 bases respectively, with 15 bases between them. The CDR3 has 16 residues. Germline-derived CDR1 and CDR2 are LNHNV and YYDKDF (reference sequence). In nucleotides, the CDR3 is TGTGCCACCAGCAGAGATCGAGGCCGACGCCCCACTGAAGCTTTCTTT. As protein: CATSRDRGRRPTEAFF.

This chain joins TRBV7-2 and TRBJ1-2; D gene uncertain. V was shortened by 3 bases and J by 2 bases, with 13 bases between the two germline ends. The germline CDR1 and CDR2 sequences are SGHTA and FQGNSA. The CDR3 length is 15 residues. The CDR3 DNA reads TGTGCCAGCAGCTTTAAGACCGACACAAACTATGGCTACACCTTC. Translating gives CASSFKTDTNYGYTF.

Comments on this clone: This sample also contains other DNA sequences that code for the same CDR3. The gene calls are TRBV18 and TRBJ1-1; no definite D call. The CDR3 totals 12 residues. Trimming left V 2 bases short and J 5 bases short, with 6 bases between. The germline gives CDR1 KGHSH, CDR2 LQKENI. The CDR3 region has the DNA TGTGCCAGCTCACCAGGGCAAACTGAAGCTTTCTTT. Translating gives CASSPGQTEAFF.

V usage is TRBV7-9 and J usage is TRBJ2-1, with D tentatively TRBD2 (6 bases). Germline loops: CDR1 SEHNR, CDR2 FQNEAQ (reference sequence). The CDR3 extends over 15 amino acids. Trimming stripped 2 bases from V and 2 bases from J, with 10 bases between. This CDR3 is CASSLLGGTYNEQFF. CDR3 sequence (DNA): TGTGCCAGCAGCTTACTCGGGGGAACCTACAATGAGCAGTTCTTC.

The V and J genes are TRBV12-3 or TRBV12-4 and TRBJ1-1, with TRBD1 identical over 7 bases. The CDR3 sequence is 12 residues long. Trimming at V came to 5 bases and at J to 11 bases, leaving 8 bases not matched to a gene. The CDR3: CASSPPTGPAFF. The CDR3 coding sequence is TGTGCCAGCAGTCCCCCGACAGGGCCCGCTTTCTTT.

This clone was recorded only once. The chain has TRBV2 and TRBJ2-3, with D possibly TRBD2 on 6 matching bases. Between the trimmed V and J ends, which lost 2 bases and 2 bases, there was a span of 11 bases. The CDR3 contains 15 residues. Germline CDR1 and CDR2: SNHLY and FYNNEI. The CDR3 sequence: CASSERLAFTDTQYF. CDR3 in DNA: TGTGCCAGCAGTGAACGCCTAGCGTTCACAGATACGCAGTATTTT.

The rearrangement joins TRBV4-3 to TRBJ2-1; 10 bases align to TRBD1. The length of the CDR3 is 16 residues. J gave up 4 bases and V 3 bases, and 6 bases lay outside the gene matches. CDR1 is LGHNA, CDR2 YSLEER, per germline. CDR3 in DNA: TGCGCCAGCAGCCATCTACCGGGACAGGGGTACAATGAGCAGTTCTTC. Amino acids: CASSHLPGQGYNEQFF.

The chain uses TRBV6-5 and TRBJ1-1, with TRBD1 matching over 8 bases. The germline gives CDR1 MNHEY, CDR2 SVGAGI. This CDR3 is 16 amino acids long. With 1 base clipped from V and 3 bases from J, the junction kept 7 bases outside the gene matches. CDR3 residues: CASSYYQGAGYTEAFF. DNA of the CDR3: TGTGCCAGCAGTTACTATCAGGGGGCGGGTTACACTGAAGCTTTCTTT.

CDR3 loop: CASSQDTRGDEQFF. The CDR3 DNA sequence: TGTGCCAGCAGCCAAGATACCAGAGGCGATGAGCAGTTCTTC. The gene calls are TRBV3-1 (or the pseudogene TRBV3-2) and TRBJ2-1; no clear D gene. Germline V CDR1 and CDR2: LGHDT, YNNKEL (reference sequence). The CDR3 consists of 14 residues. V was pared by 0 bases and J by 8 bases, with 11 bases between.

This clone was seen repeatedly, ten times or more. The V gene is TRBV11-3, the J gene TRBJ2-1, with D possibly being TRBD1 (6 bases). V lost 5 bases and J lost 7, with 9 bases in between. The CDR3 extends over 12 amino acids. Germline values: CDR1 SGHNT, CDR2 YENEEA. The CDR3 region is CASSHRDNEQFF. The CDR3 DNA reads TGTGCCAGCAGCCACAGGGATAATGAGCAGTTCTTC.

The CDR3 bases are TGTGCCAGCAGTTACGACGGGACAGGGGGTCAGCCCCAGCATTTT. Its translation: CASSYDGTGGQPQHF. This chain connects TRBV6-6 to TRBJ1-5, with 11 bases lining up with TRBD1. Germline trimming cut 2 bases from V and 6 bases from J; bases unmatched to any gene: 3. CDR1 and CDR2 from the germline V gene are MNHNY and SVGAGI (reference sequence). The CDR3 totals 15 residues.